Below are 10 T cell receptor beta chains sequenced from a single sample in a study of blood T cells in healthy people across ages. Alongside a J-beta primer mix, a sample-barcoded 5' primer served in a second PCR lasting roughly 6 to 11 cycles. TCRdb used MiXCR to reprocess the 5' RACE reads, holding one entry per CDR3 protein. Of more than 450,000 distinct CDR3 sequences in the sample, approximately 26% were seen once. These records were also assigned to another study, of T cells of mothers and their children.

The sample comprised blood. Receptor source: a boy between 2 and 10 years old in good health.

V is TRBV25-1 and J is TRBJ2-3; D might be TRBD1 (6 bases). The CDR3 runs 15 residues. CDR1 is MGHDK, CDR2 SYGVNS, per germline. V lost 3 bases and J lost 4, with 14 bases in between. The CDR3 DNA reads as TGTGCCAGCAGTGAGGACAGCCAAGGTCCAGATACGCAGTATTTT. Its protein product is CASSEDSQGPDTQYF.

The chain carries TRBV2 and TRBJ1-4; tentative D call: TRBD1 (6 bases). Germline V gives CDR1 SNHLY, CDR2 FYNNEI. The CDR3 spans 15 residues. V lost 6 bases and J 4 bases, leaving 15 bases between the germline ends. The CDR3 nucleotides read TGTGCCAGCAGAGCAAGACAGGACGTTAATGAAAAACTGTTTTTT. Encoded protein: CASRARQDVNEKLFF.

V is TRBV19 and J is TRBJ1-4, with D possibly matching TRBD1 (5 bases). Trimming pared 8 bases from V and 3 bases from J, leaving 22 bases between. The germline V gene encodes CDR1 LNHDA and CDR2 SQIVND (reference sequence). The CDR3 is 17 amino acids. The CDR3 nucleotides read TGTGCCAGTTTCGGTATCGGTCAGGGCTACGCTAATGAAAAACTGTTTTTT. Its translation: CASFGIGQGYANEKLFF.

This clonotype was seen a handful of times. The chain is built from TRBV7-3 and TRBJ2-5; perhaps TRBD1 as D (5 bases). The germline V gene encodes CDR1 SGHTA and CDR2 FQGTGA. Trimming left V 2 bases short and J 5 bases short, with 15 bases between. CDR3 size: 15 residues. This CDR3 reads CASSLQAGSTETQYF. The CDR3 nucleotides are TGTGCCAGCAGCTTACAGGCAGGGTCTACTGAGACCCAGTACTTC.

The V and J genes are TRBV4-3 and TRBJ1-4; 8 bases match TRBD1. The length of the CDR3 is 18 residues. J gave up 8 bases and V 3 bases, and 17 bases lay outside the gene matches. The germline gives CDR1 LGHNA, CDR2 YSLEER. CDR3 nucleotide sequence: TGCGCCAGCAGCCAGAGATACAGGGGGTTGAGCGGAGGGGAAAAACTGTTTTTT. Protein product: CASSQRYRGLSGGEKLFF.

The rearrangement joins TRBV18 to TRBJ2-7; D not certain. V lost 1 base to trimming and J lost 7 bases, with 17 bases between them. Germline lookup yields CDR1 KGHSH and CDR2 LQKENI. The CDR3 covers 15 residues. The CDR3: CASSPRHSEVGEQYF. The CDR3 DNA follows: TGTGCCAGCTCACCACGGCACTCCGAGGTCGGGGAGCAGTACTTC.

The chain carries TRBV5-1 and TRBJ2-3, with 10 bases identical to TRBD2. The CDR3 has 18 residues. Looked up from germline, CDR1 is SGHRS and CDR2 is YFSETQ. Germline trimming cut 2 bases from V and 1 base from J; bases unmatched to any gene: 10. For the CDR3, the DNA is TGCGCCAGCAGCTTAAAAGCGGGAGGGCCCCACGGCACAGATACGCAGTATTTT. Translating it yields CASSLKAGGPHGTDTQYF.

This clonotype occurred a few times. The V gene is TRBV6-5, the J gene TRBJ2-6; D unresolved. Germline assignment: CDR1 MNHEY and CDR2 SVGAGI. The CDR3 runs 17 residues. The V and J ends lost 0 bases and 0 bases respectively, with 9 bases between them. CDR3 sequence: CASSYSLPSSGANVLTF. The CDR3 DNA follows: TGTGCCAGCAGTTACTCCCTACCGAGCTCTGGGGCCAACGTCCTGACTTTC.

The rearrangement uses TRBV19 and TRBJ2-1; tentative D call: TRBD1 (6 bases). Germline V gene lookup returns CDR1 LNHDA and CDR2 SQIVND (reference sequence). Trimming pared 6 bases from V and 0 bases from J, leaving 6 bases between. This CDR3 has 13 amino acids. The CDR3 spells CASRDSSYNEQFF. The CDR3 DNA reads as TGTGCCAGTAGGGACAGCTCCTACAATGAGCAGTTCTTC. The full variable domain, completed using reference TRBV19 and TRBJ2-1, is DGGITQSPKYLFRKEGQNVTLSCEQNLNHDAMYWYRQDPGQGLRLIYYSQIVNDFQKGDIAEGYSVSREKKESFPLTVTSAQKNPTAFYLCASRDSSYNEQFFGPGTRLTVL.

The chain has TRBV11-2 and TRBJ2-7; 7 nucleotides agree with TRBD2. The CDR3 sequence is 16 residues long. CDR1 SGHAT and CDR2 FQNNGV come from the germline V gene. The trim removed 5 bases at V and 2 bases at J, leaving 12 bases unmatched. The DNA for the CDR3 is TGTGCCAGCAGCCGACCGCTGGCGGGAGCTCCCTACGAGCAGTACTTC. Its protein is CASSRPLAGAPYEQYF.